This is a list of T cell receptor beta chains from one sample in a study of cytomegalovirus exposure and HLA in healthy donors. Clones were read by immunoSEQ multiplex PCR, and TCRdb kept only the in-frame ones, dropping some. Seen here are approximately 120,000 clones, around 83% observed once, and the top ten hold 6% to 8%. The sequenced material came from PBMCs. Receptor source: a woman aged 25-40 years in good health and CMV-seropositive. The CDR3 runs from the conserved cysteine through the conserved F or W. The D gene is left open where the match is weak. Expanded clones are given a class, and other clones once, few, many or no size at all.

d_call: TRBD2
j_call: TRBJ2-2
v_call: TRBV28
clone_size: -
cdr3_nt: TGTGCCAGCAGTACATGGGGGGAGGGCCGCACCGGGGAGCTGTTTTTT
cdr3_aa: CASSTWGEGRTGELFF

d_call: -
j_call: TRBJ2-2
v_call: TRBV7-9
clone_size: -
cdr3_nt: TGTGCCAGCAGCTCCCTCGGGGACATCTTTGCCGGGGAGCTGTTTTTT
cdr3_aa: CASSSLGDIFAGELFF

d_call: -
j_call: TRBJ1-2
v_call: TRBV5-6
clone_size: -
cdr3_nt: TGTGCCAGCAGCTTGTTTATGGGGGCCAATAACTATGGCTACACCTTC
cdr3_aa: CASSLFMGANNYGYTF

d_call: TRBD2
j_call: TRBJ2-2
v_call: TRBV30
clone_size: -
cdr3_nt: TGTGCCTGGAGTGTACCCGGGGGGGCTGCCGGGGAGCTGTTTTTT
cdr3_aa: CAWSVPGGAAGELFF

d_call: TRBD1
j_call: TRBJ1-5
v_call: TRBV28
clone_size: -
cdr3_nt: TGTGCCAGCACCCAAGGGGACAGGGATCAGCCCCAGCATTTT
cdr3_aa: CASTQGDRDQPQHF

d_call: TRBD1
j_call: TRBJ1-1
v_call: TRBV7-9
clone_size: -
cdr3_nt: TGTGCCAGCAGCGCCACCGGGACAGGATGGACTGAAGCTTTCTTT
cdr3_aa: CASSATGTGWTEAFF

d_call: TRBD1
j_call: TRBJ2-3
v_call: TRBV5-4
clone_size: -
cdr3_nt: TGTGCCAGCAGCCTGACAGGGTACACAGATACGCAGTATTTT
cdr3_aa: CASSLTGYTDTQYF

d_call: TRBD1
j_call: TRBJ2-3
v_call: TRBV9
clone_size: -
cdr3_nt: TGTGCCAGCAGCGTACACGGGACAGGAGACACAGATACGCAGTATTTT
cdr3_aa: CASSVHGTGDTDTQYF

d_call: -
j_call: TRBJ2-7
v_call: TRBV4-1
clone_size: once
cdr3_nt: TGCGCCAGCAGCCAAGGAGACTACAGCTACGAGCAGTACTTC
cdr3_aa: CASSQGDYSYEQYF

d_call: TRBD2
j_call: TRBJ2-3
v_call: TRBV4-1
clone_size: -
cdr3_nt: TGCGCCAGCAGCCAAGCGGGAGGAGATACGCAGTATTTT
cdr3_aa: CASSQAGGDTQYF

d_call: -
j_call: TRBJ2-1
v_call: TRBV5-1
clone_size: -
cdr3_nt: TGCGCCAGCAGCCCGGTGGTGGGAAGCGGGGACAGGCCCTACAATGAGCAGTTCTTC
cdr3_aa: CASSPVVGSGDRPYNEQFF

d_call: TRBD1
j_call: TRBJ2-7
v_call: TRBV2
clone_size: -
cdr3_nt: TGTGCCAGCAGCCGGGACAGCCGCCCCCTCTACGAGCAGTACTTC
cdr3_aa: CASSRDSRPLYEQYF

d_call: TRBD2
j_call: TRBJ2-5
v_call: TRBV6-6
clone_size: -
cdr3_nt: TGTGCCAGCAGTTCTACTTCGGGGGGACTCCAAGAGACCCAGTACTTC
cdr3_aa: CASSSTSGGLQETQYF

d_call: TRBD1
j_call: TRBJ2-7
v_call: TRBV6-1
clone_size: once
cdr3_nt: TGTGCCAGCAGTGGCCAAGGGACAGGGGGCAACGAGCAGTACTTC
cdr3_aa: CASSGQGTGGNEQYF

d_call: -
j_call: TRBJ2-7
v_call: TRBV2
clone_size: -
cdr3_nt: TGTGCCAGCAGTGACATTAGCTCCTACGAGCAGTACTTC
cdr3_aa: CASSDISSYEQYF

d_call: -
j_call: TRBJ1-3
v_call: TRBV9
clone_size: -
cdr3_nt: TGTGCCAGCAGCGTAGAGGGCAGGGCCTCTGGAAACACCATATATTTT
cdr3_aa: CASSVEGRASGNTIYF

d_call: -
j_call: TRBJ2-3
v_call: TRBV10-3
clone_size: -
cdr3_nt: TGTGCCATCAGTGAGGGGGAGGGGGGGACGCAGTATTTT
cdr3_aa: CAISEGEGGTQYF

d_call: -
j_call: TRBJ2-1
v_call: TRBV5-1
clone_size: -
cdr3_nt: TGCGCCAGCAGCTTTTCGACCAGCGCCTACAATGAGCAGTTCTTC
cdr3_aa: CASSFSTSAYNEQFF

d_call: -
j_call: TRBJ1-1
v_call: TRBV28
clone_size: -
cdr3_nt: TGTGCCAGCAGACCCCGCACAGTCATGAACACTGAAGCTTTCTTT
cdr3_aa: CASRPRTVMNTEAFF

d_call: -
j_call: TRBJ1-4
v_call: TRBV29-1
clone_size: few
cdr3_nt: TGCAGCGTTGCCACGGTGGATGAAAAACTGTTTTTT
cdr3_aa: CSVATVDEKLFF

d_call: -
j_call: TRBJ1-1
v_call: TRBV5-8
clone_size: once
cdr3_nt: TGTGCCAGCAGCTTGGTCGGCACTGAAGCTTTCTTT
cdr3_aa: CASSLVGTEAFF

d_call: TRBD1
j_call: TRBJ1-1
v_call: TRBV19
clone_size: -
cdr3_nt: TGTGCCAGTAACCAAGGGGGCGGAGGAACTGAAGCTTTCTTT
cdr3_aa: CASNQGGGGTEAFF

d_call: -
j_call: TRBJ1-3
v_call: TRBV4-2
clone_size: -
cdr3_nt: TGTGCCAGCTCGGCGGGACGACTCTCTGGAAACACCATATATTTT
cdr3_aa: CASSAGRLSGNTIYF

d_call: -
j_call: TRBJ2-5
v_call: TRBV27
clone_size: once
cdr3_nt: TGTGCCAGCAGAGGGGGGGGTGAGACCCAGTACTTC
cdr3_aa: CASRGGGETQYF

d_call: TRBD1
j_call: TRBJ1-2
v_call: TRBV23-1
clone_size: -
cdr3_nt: TGCGCCAGCAGTCAATCGGACAGGAACTATAACTATGGCTACACCTTC
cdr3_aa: CASSQSDRNYNYGYTF